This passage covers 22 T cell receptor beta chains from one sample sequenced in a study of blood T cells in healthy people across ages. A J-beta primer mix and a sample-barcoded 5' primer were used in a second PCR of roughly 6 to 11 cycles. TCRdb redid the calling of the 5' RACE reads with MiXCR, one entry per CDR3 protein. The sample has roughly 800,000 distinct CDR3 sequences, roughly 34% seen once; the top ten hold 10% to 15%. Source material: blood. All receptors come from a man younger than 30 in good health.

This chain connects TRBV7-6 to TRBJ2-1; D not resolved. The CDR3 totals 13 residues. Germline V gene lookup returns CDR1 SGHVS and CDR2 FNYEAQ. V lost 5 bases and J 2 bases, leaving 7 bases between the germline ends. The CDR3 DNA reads TGTGCCAGCAGCCGGGCGCCCTACAATGAGCAGTTCTTC. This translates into CASSRAPYNEQFF. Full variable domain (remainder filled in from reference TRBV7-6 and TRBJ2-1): GAGVSQSPRYKVTKRGQDVALRCDPISGHVSLYWYRQALGQGPEFLTYFNYEAQQDKSGLPNDRFSAERPEGSISTLTIQRTEQRDSAMYRCASSRAPYNEQFFGPGTRLTVL.

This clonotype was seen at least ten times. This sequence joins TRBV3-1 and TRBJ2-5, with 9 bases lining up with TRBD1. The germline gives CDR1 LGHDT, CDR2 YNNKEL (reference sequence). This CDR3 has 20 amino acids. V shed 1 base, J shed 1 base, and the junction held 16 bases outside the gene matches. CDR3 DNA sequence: TGTGCCAGCAGCCAAGGAGTTGGGACAGGGAGGTTCCGTGGCCAAGAGACCCAGTACTTC. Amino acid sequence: CASSQGVGTGRFRGQETQYF.

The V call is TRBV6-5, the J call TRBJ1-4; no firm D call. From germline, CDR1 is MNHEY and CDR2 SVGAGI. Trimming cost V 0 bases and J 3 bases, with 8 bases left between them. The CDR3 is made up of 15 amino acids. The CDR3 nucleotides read TGTGCCAGCAGTTACTCGGTGGCAGCTAATGAAAAACTGTTTTTT. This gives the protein CASSYSVAANEKLFF.

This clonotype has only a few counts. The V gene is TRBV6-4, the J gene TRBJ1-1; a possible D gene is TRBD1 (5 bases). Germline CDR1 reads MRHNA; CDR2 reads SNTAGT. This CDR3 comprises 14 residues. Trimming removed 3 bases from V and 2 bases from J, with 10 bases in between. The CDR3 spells CASSESGANTEAFF. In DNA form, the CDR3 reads TGTGCCAGCAGTGAAAGCGGGGCTAACACTGAAGCTTTCTTT.

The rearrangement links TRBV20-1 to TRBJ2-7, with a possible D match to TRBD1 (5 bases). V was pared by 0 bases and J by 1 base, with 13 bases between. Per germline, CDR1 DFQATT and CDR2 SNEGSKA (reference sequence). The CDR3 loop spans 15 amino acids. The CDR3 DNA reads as TGCAGTGCTAGAGAGTCGTTAGCAGGGTCCTACGAGCAGTACTTC. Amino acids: CSARESLAGSYEQYF.

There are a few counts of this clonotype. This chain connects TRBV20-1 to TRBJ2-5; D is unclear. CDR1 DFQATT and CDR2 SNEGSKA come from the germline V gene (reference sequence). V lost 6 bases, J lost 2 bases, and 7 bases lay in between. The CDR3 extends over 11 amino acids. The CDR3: CSASVQETQYF. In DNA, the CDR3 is TGCAGTGCGTCGGTTCAAGAGACCCAGTACTTC.

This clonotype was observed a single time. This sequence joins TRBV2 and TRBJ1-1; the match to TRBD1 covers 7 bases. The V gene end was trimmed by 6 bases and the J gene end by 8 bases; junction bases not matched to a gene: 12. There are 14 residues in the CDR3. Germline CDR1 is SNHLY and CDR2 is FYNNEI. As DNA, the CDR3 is TGTGCCAGCAGAGGAGATATATACAGGGGAGAAGCTTTCTTT. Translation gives CASRGDIYRGEAFF. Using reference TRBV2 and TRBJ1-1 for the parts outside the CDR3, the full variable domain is EPEVTQTPSHQVTQMGQEVILRCVPISNHLYFYWYRQILGQKVEFLVSFYNNEISEKSEIFDDQFSVERPDGSNFTLKIRSTKLEDSAMYFCASRGDIYRGEAFFGQGTRLTVV.

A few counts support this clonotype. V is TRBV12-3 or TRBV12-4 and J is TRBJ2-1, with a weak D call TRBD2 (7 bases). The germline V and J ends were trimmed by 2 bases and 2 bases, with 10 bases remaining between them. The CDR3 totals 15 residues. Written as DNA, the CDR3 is TGTGCCAGCAGTTTATGGGGGGGGCCCTACAATGAGCAGTTCTTC. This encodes CASSLWGGPYNEQFF.

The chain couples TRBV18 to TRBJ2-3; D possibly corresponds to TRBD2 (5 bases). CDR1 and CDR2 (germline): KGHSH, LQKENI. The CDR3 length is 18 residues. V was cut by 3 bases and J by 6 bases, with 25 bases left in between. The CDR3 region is CASSPFPSGAHSGDTQYF. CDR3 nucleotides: TGTGCCAGCTCACCGTTCCCCAGCGGCGCCCACTCCGGCGATACGCAGTATTTT. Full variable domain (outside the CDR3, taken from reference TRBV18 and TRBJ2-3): NAGVMQNPRHLVRRRGQEARLRCSPMKGHSHVYWYRQLPEEGLKFMVYLQKENIIDESGMPKERFSAEFPKEGPSILRIQQVVRGDSAAYFCASSPFPSGAHSGDTQYFGPGTRLTVL.

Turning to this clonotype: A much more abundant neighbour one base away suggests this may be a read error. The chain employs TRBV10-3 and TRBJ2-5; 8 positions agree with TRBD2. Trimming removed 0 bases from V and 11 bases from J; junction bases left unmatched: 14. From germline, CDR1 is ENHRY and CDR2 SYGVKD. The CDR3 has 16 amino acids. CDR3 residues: CAISESPGGSYNEQYF. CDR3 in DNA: TGTGCCATCAGTGAGTCCCCGGGAGGGTCCTACAATGAGCAGTACTTC.

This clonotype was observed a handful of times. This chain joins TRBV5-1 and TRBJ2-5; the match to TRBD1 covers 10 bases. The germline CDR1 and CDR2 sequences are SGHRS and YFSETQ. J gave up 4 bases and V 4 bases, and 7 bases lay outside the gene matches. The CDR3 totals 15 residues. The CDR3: CASSLTTGGGETQYF. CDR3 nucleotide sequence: TGCGCCAGCAGCCTAACGACAGGGGGCGGAGAGACCCAGTACTTC.

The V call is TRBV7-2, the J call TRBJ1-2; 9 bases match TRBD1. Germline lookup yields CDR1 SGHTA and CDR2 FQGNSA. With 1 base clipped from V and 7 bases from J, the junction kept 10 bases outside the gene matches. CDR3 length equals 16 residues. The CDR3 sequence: CASSLVGTGKWSGYTF. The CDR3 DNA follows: TGTGCCAGCAGCTTAGTAGGGACAGGGAAATGGAGTGGCTACACCTTC.

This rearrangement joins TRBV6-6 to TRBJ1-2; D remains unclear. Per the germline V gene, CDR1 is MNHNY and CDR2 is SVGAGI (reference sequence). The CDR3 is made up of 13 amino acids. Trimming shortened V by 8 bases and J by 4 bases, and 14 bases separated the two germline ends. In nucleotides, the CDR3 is TGTGCCAGCCCCAACGTAGATAGCTATGGCTACACCTTC. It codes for CASPNVDSYGYTF.

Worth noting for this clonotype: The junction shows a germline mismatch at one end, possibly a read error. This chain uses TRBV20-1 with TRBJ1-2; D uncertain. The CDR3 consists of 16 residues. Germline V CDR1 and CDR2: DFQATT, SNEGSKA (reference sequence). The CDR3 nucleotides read TGCTGTGCTAGAGATTCGCGACTGCAGCTCTACTATGGCTACACCTTC. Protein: CCARDSRLQLYYGYTF.

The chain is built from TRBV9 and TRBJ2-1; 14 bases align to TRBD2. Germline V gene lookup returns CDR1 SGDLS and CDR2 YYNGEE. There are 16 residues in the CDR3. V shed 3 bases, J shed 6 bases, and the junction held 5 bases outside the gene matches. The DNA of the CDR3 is TGTGCCAGCAGCGCCCCTGGACTAGCGGGGGGCAATGAGCAGTTCTTC. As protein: CASSAPGLAGGNEQFF.

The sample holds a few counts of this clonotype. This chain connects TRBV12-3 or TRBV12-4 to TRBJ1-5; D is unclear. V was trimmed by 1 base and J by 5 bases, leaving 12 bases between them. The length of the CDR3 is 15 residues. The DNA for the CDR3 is TGTGCCAGCAGTTTAGGGGGTGGTACAGATCAGCCCCAGCATTTT. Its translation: CASSLGGGTDQPQHF.

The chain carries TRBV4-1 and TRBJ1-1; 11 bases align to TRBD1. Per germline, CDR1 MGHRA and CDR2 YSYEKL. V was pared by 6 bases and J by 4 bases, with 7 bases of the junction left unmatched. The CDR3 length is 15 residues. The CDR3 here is CASREPGTGGTEAFF. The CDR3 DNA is TGCGCCAGCAGAGAACCCGGGACAGGGGGCACTGAAGCTTTCTTT.

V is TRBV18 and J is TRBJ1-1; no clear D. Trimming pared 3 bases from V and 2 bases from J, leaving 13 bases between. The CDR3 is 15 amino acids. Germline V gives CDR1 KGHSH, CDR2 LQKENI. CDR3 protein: CASSPSSRANTEAFF. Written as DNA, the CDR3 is TGTGCCAGCTCACCGTCGAGCAGAGCCAACACTGAAGCTTTCTTT. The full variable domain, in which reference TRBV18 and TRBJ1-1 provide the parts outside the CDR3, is NAGVMQNPRHLVRRRGQEARLRCSPMKGHSHVYWYRQLPEEGLKFMVYLQKENIIDESGMPKERFSAEFPKEGPSILRIQQVVRGDSAAYFCASSPSSRANTEAFFGQGTRLTVV.

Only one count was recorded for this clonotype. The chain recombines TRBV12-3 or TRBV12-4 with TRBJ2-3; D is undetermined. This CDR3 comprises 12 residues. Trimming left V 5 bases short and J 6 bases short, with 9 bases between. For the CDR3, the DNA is TGTGCCAGCAGTCAACTTGGGGATACGCAGTATTTT. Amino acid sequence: CASSQLGDTQYF.

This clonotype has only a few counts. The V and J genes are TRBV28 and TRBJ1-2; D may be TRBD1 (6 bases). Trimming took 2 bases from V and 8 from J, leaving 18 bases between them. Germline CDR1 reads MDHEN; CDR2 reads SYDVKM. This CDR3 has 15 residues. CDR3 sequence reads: CASSLGGANVRGYTF. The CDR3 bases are TGTGCCAGCAGTTTAGGGGGGGCTAACGTTAGAGGCTACACCTTC.

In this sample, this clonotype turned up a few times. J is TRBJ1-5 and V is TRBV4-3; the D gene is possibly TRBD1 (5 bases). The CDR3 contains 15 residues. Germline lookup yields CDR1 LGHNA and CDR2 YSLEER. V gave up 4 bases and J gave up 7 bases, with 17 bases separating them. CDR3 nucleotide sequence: TGCGCCAGCAGCCCGCAATTCGGGGGGAACCAGCCCCAGCATTTT. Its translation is CASSPQFGGNQPQHF.

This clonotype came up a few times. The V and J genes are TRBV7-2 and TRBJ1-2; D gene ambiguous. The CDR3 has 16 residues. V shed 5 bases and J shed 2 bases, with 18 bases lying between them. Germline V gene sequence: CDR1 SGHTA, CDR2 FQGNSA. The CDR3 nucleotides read TGTGCCAGCAGCACTTACTCCCCAGCGGGCAACTATGGCTACACCTTC. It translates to CASSTYSPAGNYGYTF.